This TCR beta chain was retrieved from a study of T cell responses to AZD1222 COVID-19 vaccine. Broader study findings: The CD4 TCRs associated with vaccination extended across spike and predominated at 160-218 and 743-854. Possibly, clonal diversity was underestimated; donors were largely white British and included more females.

The CDR3 has 17 residues. The junction had 3 bases not matched to a gene; V was cut back by 0 bases and J by 0 bases. Per germline, CDR1 GTSNPN and CDR2 SVGIG (reference sequence). TCRdb's copy holds only in-frame clones and misses some; the assay was immunoSEQ multiplex PCR. The table shows 150,000 or so clones, with 94% occurring only once. Turning to this clone: Its antigen is still unknown.

The starting material was peripheral blood, obtained 28 days after the second AZD1222 dose. The TCR was taken from an adult who received the AZD1222 COVID-19 vaccine. This chain connects TRBV30 to TRBJ2-2, with TRBD2 identical over 11 bases. The CDR3 DNA reads TGTGCCTGGAGTGTGGGACTAGCGGAGTCGAACACCGGGGAGCTGTTTTTT. The encoded protein is CAWSVGLAESNTGELFF.